Listed below are T cell receptor beta chains from one sample, sequenced in a study of cytomegalovirus exposure and HLA in healthy donors. Profiled with immunoSEQ multiplex PCR; TCRdb holds only in-frame clones, not every one. This sample has 150,000 to 200,000 clones, with roughly four fifths found just once. Sequenced material: PBMCs. Receptors originate from a man between 18 and 35 years old in good health and CMV-seronegative. CDR3s include the opening cysteine and the closing phenylalanine or tryptophan. The D gene is left open where the match is weak. Clone sizes are given selectively: once, few, many, or a class where the clone is expanded.

abundance: once
d_gene: TRBD2
v_gene: TRBV6-1
len: 17
j_gene: TRBJ2-7
CDR3nt: TGTGCCAGCAGTGAAGGGGTTATACTAGCGGGAGACCACGAGCAGTACTTC
CDR3aa: CASSEGVILAGDHEQYF

abundance: once
d_gene: TRBD1
v_gene: TRBV5-4
len: 15
j_gene: TRBJ2-5
CDR3nt: TGTGCCAGCAGCTTGATTACAGGGGATGGAGAGACCCAGTACTTC
CDR3aa: CASSLITGDGETQYF

abundance: few
d_gene: TRBD2
v_gene: TRBV7-9
len: 14
j_gene: TRBJ2-1
CDR3nt: TGTGCCAGCAGCTTAGCGGGAGGGTTGAATGAGCAGTTCTTC
CDR3aa: CASSLAGGLNEQFF

abundance: -
d_gene: -
v_gene: TRBV5-1
len: 13
j_gene: TRBJ1-1
CDR3nt: TGCGCCAGCAGCTTTTTCGGGGAAACCGTGGCTTTCTTT
CDR3aa: CASSFFGETVAFF

abundance: few
d_gene: -
v_gene: TRBV4-3
len: 18
j_gene: TRBJ1-1
CDR3nt: TGCGCCAGCAGCCAAGATGGGGGGGGCACAGGAGTGAACACTGAAGCTTTCTTT
CDR3aa: CASSQDGGGTGVNTEAFF

abundance: -
d_gene: TRBD2
v_gene: TRBV10-3
len: 18
j_gene: TRBJ2-7
CDR3nt: TGTGCCATCAGTGACCCCCTAGCGGGGGCCCTTCCAGCCTACGAGCAGTACTTC
CDR3aa: CAISDPLAGALPAYEQYF

abundance: -
d_gene: -
v_gene: TRBV4-3
len: 17
j_gene: TRBJ1-1
CDR3nt: TGCGCCAGCAGCCAAGATTTAGGGCGGGTGGATGACACTGAAGCTTTCTTT
CDR3aa: CASSQDLGRVDDTEAFF

abundance: -
d_gene: TRBD1
v_gene: TRBV6-6
len: 15
j_gene: TRBJ1-5
CDR3nt: TGTGCCAGTACCCGGGACAGGGCTAGCAATCAGCCCCAGCATTTT
CDR3aa: CASTRDRASNQPQHF

abundance: -
d_gene: -
v_gene: TRBV6-6
len: 12
j_gene: TRBJ2-7
CDR3nt: TGTGCCAGCAGTCCAGCAGGGGGGCAGCAGTACTTC
CDR3aa: CASSPAGGQQYF

abundance: -
d_gene: -
v_gene: TRBV18
len: 13
j_gene: TRBJ1-5
CDR3nt: TGTGCCAGCTCACAGGGCGGGGAACAGCCCCAGCATTTT
CDR3aa: CASSQGGEQPQHF

abundance: -
d_gene: TRBD2
v_gene: TRBV7-8
len: 13
j_gene: TRBJ2-5
CDR3nt: TGTGCCAGCTCGTTCGGGAGGCGGGAGACCCAGTACTTC
CDR3aa: CASSFGRRETQYF

abundance: -
d_gene: TRBD1
v_gene: TRBV18
len: 15
j_gene: TRBJ2-2
CDR3nt: TGTGCCAGCTCACAGACAGGGGGAAAGACCGGGGAGCTGTTTTTT
CDR3aa: CASSQTGGKTGELFF

abundance: -
d_gene: -
v_gene: TRBV7-2
len: 15
j_gene: TRBJ2-5
CDR3nt: TGTGCCAGCAGCCCATGGAGAGGTGGTCAAGAGACCCAGTACTTC
CDR3aa: CASSPWRGGQETQYF

abundance: -
d_gene: TRBD1
v_gene: TRBV5-4
len: 15
j_gene: TRBJ1-1
CDR3nt: TGTGCCAGCAGCTTGGACCCAGGGGGCAACACTGAAGCTTTCTTT
CDR3aa: CASSLDPGGNTEAFF

abundance: -
d_gene: -
v_gene: TRBV6-1
len: 16
j_gene: TRBJ1-5
CDR3nt: TGTGCCAGCAGTGGAGCTTACACCCAGGGGTATCAGCCCCAGCATTTT
CDR3aa: CASSGAYTQGYQPQHF

abundance: -
d_gene: -
v_gene: TRBV9
len: 13
j_gene: TRBJ1-2
CDR3nt: TGTGCCAGCAGCCACGGGGGGGTAGATGGCTACACCTTC
CDR3aa: CASSHGGVDGYTF